This T cell receptor (beta chain) was profiled in a study of CD8 T cells in Susac syndrome. With random hexamers, reverse transcription was performed on roughly 0.45 to 1 ug of RNA. By means of immunoSEQ multiplex PCR, TCR beta CDR3 spanning 54 Vbeta and 13 Jbeta underwent amplification. MiXCR, run by TCRdb on the immunoSEQ multiplex PCR reads, gives a single entry per CDR3 protein. This sample carries roughly 160,000 distinct CDR3 sequences, 95% to 97% of them seen once, and the ten largest clones take approximately 0.12%. TCR beta sequencing covered blood CD8+ and CD4+ T cells. All included Susac syndrome patients satisfied recently defined diagnostic criteria for definite or probable disease. Negative isolation yielded the CD8+ and CD4+ T cells, while FACS enriched the TEMRA cells. The sequence was collected from a human donor with Susac syndrome. Sample: CD4+ T cells from PBMCs.

CDR3 nucleotides: TGTGCCAGCAGTCCATCGACTAGCGGGGTGGGAGAGACCCAGTACTTC. Its protein is CASSPSTSGVGETQYF. V usage is TRBV7-3 and J usage is TRBJ2-5, with 11 bases aligning to TRBD2. The trim removed 6 bases at V and 4 bases at J, leaving 10 bases unmatched. This CDR3 has 16 residues. CDR1 and CDR2 (germline): SGHTA, FQGTGA.